A single sample is the source of the 31 T cell receptor beta chains below, sequenced in a study of CD8 T cells in ankylosing spondylitis. TCRdb reprocessed the 5' RACE reads via MiXCR and lists one record per CDR3 protein. Of under 300,000 distinct CDR3 sequences in the sample, roughly 10% were seen once. The sequencing input was blood, either unsorted or a sorted T cell fraction (not recorded which). Receptors originate from a male donor with ankylosing spondylitis or in good health (not recorded which).

This clonotype occurred many times. V is TRBV7-9 and J is TRBJ1-5; unclear D gene. The germline gives CDR1 SEHNR, CDR2 FQNEAQ (reference sequence). CDR3 length: 13 residues. Trimming took off 2 bases at V and 5 bases at J, with 7 bases between the two ends. The CDR3 bases are TGTGCCAGCAGCTTAAGGCCCGATCAGCCCCAGCATTTT. Its protein product is CASSLRPDQPQHF. Full variable domain (remainder filled in from reference TRBV7-9 and TRBJ1-5): DTGVSQNPRHKITKRGQNVTFRCDPISEHNRLYWYRQTLGQGPEFLTYFQNEAQLEKSRLLSDRFSAERPKGSFSTLEIQRTEQGDSAMYLCASSLRPDQPQHFGDGTRLSIL.

This clonotype was observed many times. V is TRBV7-6 and J is TRBJ1-2; 12 bases are shared with TRBD1. V lost 5 bases, J lost 6 bases, and 7 bases stayed unmatched. Germline values: CDR1 SGHVS, CDR2 FNYEAQ. The CDR3 length is 15 residues. Written as DNA, the CDR3 is TGTGCCAGCAGCACACGGGACAGGGGGCCGGATGGCTACACCTTC. Protein product: CASSTRDRGPDGYTF.

This clonotype was seen ten or more times. The CDR3 DNA reads as TGCAGTGCCCCGGGCCCTGCGGGTCCACCCCTCCACTTT. As protein: CSAPGPAGPPLHF. J is TRBJ1-6 and V is TRBV20-1; D call uncertain. CDR1 and CDR2 from the germline V gene are DFQATT and SNEGSKA (reference sequence). CDR3 size: 13 residues. With 6 bases removed from V and 11 bases from J, the gap between germline ends came to 17 bases.

This clonotype occurred a few times. J is TRBJ2-1 and V is TRBV5-6, with D perhaps TRBD2 (5 bases). CDR3 length equals 14 residues. Germline V gene sequence: CDR1 SGHDT, CDR2 YYEEEE. V lost 6 bases to trimming and J lost 7 bases, with 17 bases between them. CDR3 nucleotides: TGTGCCAGCAACTTAGGACTCCCGGGGAATGAGCAGTTCTTC. The encoded protein is CASNLGLPGNEQFF.

The chain is built from TRBV5-6 and TRBJ2-3, with D possibly matching TRBD2 (6 bases). Germline CDR1 reads SGHDT; CDR2 reads YYEEEE. The V end lost 0 bases, the J end lost 0 bases, and 11 bases lay between the germline ends. This CDR3 is built from 16 residues. The CDR3 is CASSLGLRDSTDTQYF. Here the CDR3 DNA reads TGTGCCAGCAGCTTGGGGTTGCGGGATAGCACAGATACGCAGTATTTT.

This clonotype was counted many times. The J gene is TRBJ1-1, the V gene TRBV10-2, with unresolved D. CDR3 size: 13 residues. Trimming removed 5 bases at V and 1 base at J, with 8 bases between. The germline V gene has CDR1 WSHSY and CDR2 SAAADI. The CDR3 DNA sequence: TGCGCCAGCAGTATGAAAGAGAACACTGAAGCTTTCTTT. Protein: CASSMKENTEAFF.

This clonotype was detected many times. The V call is TRBV10-3, the J call TRBJ2-5; D is ambiguous. V was clipped by 2 bases and J by 1 base, with 11 bases between them. CDR1 is ENHRY, CDR2 SYGVKD, per germline. The CDR3 contains 15 residues. This CDR3 is CAISERLGPQETQYF. The CDR3 nucleotides read TGTGCCATCAGTGAGCGGCTGGGCCCCCAAGAGACCCAGTACTTC.

This clonotype was seen a few times. V is TRBV7-8 and J is TRBJ1-2; D is undetermined. V lost 2 bases to trimming and J lost 1 base, with 5 bases between them. The CDR3 extends over 13 amino acids. Germline V gene data show CDR1 as SGHVS and CDR2 as FQNEAQ. CDR3: CASSLSNNYGYTF. CDR3 sequence (DNA): TGTGCCAGCAGCTTATCGAATAACTATGGCTACACCTTC. The variable domain in full, completed from reference TRBV7-8 and TRBJ1-2, reads GAGVSQSPRYKVAKRGQDVALRCDPISGHVSLFWYQQALGQGPEFLTYFQNEAQLDKSGLPSDRFFAERPEGSVSTLKIQRTQQEDSAVYLCASSLSNNYGYTFGSGTRLTVV.

This clonotype was seen many times. V and J are TRBV24-1 and TRBJ2-1; D might be TRBD2 (7 bases). Germline loops: CDR1 KGHDR, CDR2 SFDVKD. V gave up 2 bases and J gave up 0 bases, with 16 bases separating them. There are 18 residues in the CDR3. Here the CDR3 reads CATSDSPGGASSYNEQFF. The DNA for the CDR3 is TGTGCCACCAGTGATTCCCCTGGGGGGGCAAGCTCCTACAATGAGCAGTTCTTC.

This clonotype occurred a few times. V is TRBV6-1 and J is TRBJ2-3; D not certain. This CDR3 has 15 residues. The germline V gene has CDR1 MNHNS and CDR2 SASEGT. The ends were cut back, 10 bases at V and 14 bases at J, with 31 bases in the middle. CDR3: CATRRADLSTPTLYF. The CDR3 DNA sequence: TGTGCCACTCGAAGGGCAGACTTATCTACGCCCACTCTGTATTTT.

This clonotype was picked up a small number of times. V usage is TRBV20-1 and J usage is TRBJ2-3; TRBD2 aligns across 11 bases. V was pared by 3 bases and J by 2 bases, with 4 bases of the junction left unmatched. This CDR3 region has 15 residues. CDR1 is DFQATT, CDR2 SNEGSKA, per germline (reference sequence). In DNA form, the CDR3 reads TGCAGTGCTAGCAGACTAGCGGGGTTCACAGATACGCAGTATTTT. It translates to CSASRLAGFTDTQYF.

This clonotype has a count of ten or more. This chain uses TRBV10-3 with TRBJ1-1; perhaps TRBD1 as D (5 bases). Trimming took 3 bases from V and 7 from J, leaving 12 bases between them. This CDR3 has 13 amino acids. The germline gives CDR1 ENHRY, CDR2 SYGVKD. This CDR3 is CAISESQGGEAFF. The CDR3 DNA reads TGTGCCATCAGTGAATCCCAGGGCGGTGAAGCTTTCTTT.

At least ten counts were recorded for this clonotype. The chain couples TRBV7-8 to TRBJ1-1; the D is unclear. The CDR3 spans 14 residues. The V end was cut by 5 bases, the J end by 0 bases, with 10 bases between. Germline values: CDR1 SGHVS, CDR2 FQNEAQ. CDR3 sequence: CASSPAAVNTEAFF. The CDR3 DNA sequence: TGTGCCAGCAGCCCCGCGGCGGTGAACACTGAAGCTTTCTTT. The full variable domain, in which reference TRBV7-8 and TRBJ1-1 provide the parts outside the CDR3, is GAGVSQSPRYKVAKRGQDVALRCDPISGHVSLFWYQQALGQGPEFLTYFQNEAQLDKSGLPSDRFFAERPEGSVSTLKIQRTQQEDSAVYLCASSPAAVNTEAFFGQGTRLTVV.

This clonotype was counted at least ten times. One junction end does not reproduce the germline sequence, and a read error may be involved. The chain links TRBV12-3 or TRBV12-4 to TRBJ1-2; no clear D gene. CDR3 length equals 13 residues. As DNA, the CDR3 is TGCGCCAGCAGCTTGGACTCGGGCTATGGCTACACCTTC. This gives the protein CASSLDSGYGYTF.

This clonotype was recorded many times. The gene calls are TRBV5-4 and TRBJ2-3; D is perhaps TRBD1 (5 bases). With 6 bases removed from V and 8 bases from J, the gap between germline ends came to 16 bases. This CDR3 is 13 amino acids long. Germline V gene sequence: CDR1 SGHNT, CDR2 YYREEE (reference sequence). In nucleotides, the CDR3 is TGTGCCAGCACAAAAGGGGTGGGCGGTACGCAGTATTTT. Translating it yields CASTKGVGGTQYF.

In this sample, this clonotype turned up a few times. This sequence joins TRBV20-1 and TRBJ1-2; D gene unclear. Germline CDR1 and CDR2: DFQATT and SNEGSKA (reference sequence). The CDR3 runs 10 residues. The V end was cut by 3 bases, the J end by 8 bases, with 7 bases between. The CDR3 spells CSARHDGYTF. CDR3 in DNA: TGCAGTGCTAGGCACGACGGCTACACCTTC.

This clonotype was detected a few times. This chain connects TRBV7-2 to TRBJ2-2; D unclear. CDR3 length: 14 amino acids. V was clipped by 5 bases and J by 3 bases, with 10 bases between them. The germline gives CDR1 SGHTA, CDR2 FQGNSA. CDR3 in amino acids: CASSPELDTGELFF. CDR3 nucleotide sequence: TGTGCCAGCAGCCCGGAACTGGACACCGGGGAGCTGTTTTTT.

The J gene is TRBJ1-5, the V gene TRBV10-3; no clear D gene. V was trimmed by 0 bases and J by 6 bases, leaving 6 bases between them. The CDR3 covers 13 residues. Germline CDR1 is ENHRY and CDR2 is SYGVKD. Written as DNA, the CDR3 is TGTGCCATCAGTGAGTCAACGGGTCAGCCCCAGCATTTT. Its translation: CAISESTGQPQHF.

This clonotype was picked up a small number of times. The rearrangement uses TRBV13 and TRBJ2-7, with D possibly TRBD1 on 5 matching bases. V lost 5 bases, J lost 2 bases, and 13 bases lay in between. Germline V gene lookup returns CDR1 PRHDT and CDR2 FYEKMQ (reference sequence). This CDR3 is 14 amino acids long. CDR3 amino acids: CASSSVGVTYEQYF. CDR3 bases: TGTGCCAGCAGCAGCGTAGGGGTTACCTACGAGCAGTACTTC.

There are many counts of this clonotype. The CDR3 DNA sequence: TGTGCCAGCAGCCGGCTAGCGGGAAACACCGGGGAGCTGTTTTTT. This codes for CASSRLAGNTGELFF. The chain links TRBV28 to TRBJ2-2; TRBD2 matches 9 bases. From germline, CDR1 is MDHEN and CDR2 SYDVKM. J gave up 2 bases and V 6 bases, and 4 bases lay outside the gene matches. There are 15 residues in the CDR3.

The table lists this clonotype with a few counts. V usage is TRBV7-2 and J usage is TRBJ2-5; TRBD1 is a possible D gene (5 bases). V was clipped by 0 bases and J by 3 bases, with 11 bases between them. The CDR3 runs 15 residues. The germline V gene encodes CDR1 SGHTA and CDR2 FQGNSA. CDR3 amino acids: CASSLAGLVEETQYF. The CDR3 DNA follows: TGTGCCAGCAGCTTAGCGGGGCTGGTGGAAGAGACCCAGTACTTC.

At least ten counts were recorded for this clonotype. The CDR3 protein is CASSPWTLAGAVGTEAFF. The DNA for the CDR3 is TGCGCCAGCAGCCCCTGGACTCTCGCGGGGGCAGTGGGCACTGAAGCTTTCTTT. The gene calls are TRBV5-1 and TRBJ1-1; a weak D match, TRBD1 (6 bases). Germline V CDR1 and CDR2: SGHRS, YFSETQ. The germline V and J ends were trimmed by 4 bases and 4 bases, with 26 bases remaining between them. This CDR3 is built from 18 residues.

This clonotype was counted ten times or more. The gene calls are TRBV15 and TRBJ2-1, with D tentatively TRBD1 (5 bases). Trimming stripped 5 bases from V and 10 bases from J, with 21 bases between. Germline V gene sequence: CDR1 LNHNV, CDR2 YYDKDF (reference sequence). The CDR3 totals 15 residues. For the CDR3, the DNA is TGTGCCACCAGCGGATACCTATCAGGGCTTGGGGAGCAGTTCTTC. Translation gives CATSGYLSGLGEQFF.

The J gene is TRBJ1-1, the V gene TRBV20-1, with D tentatively TRBD1 (5 bases). CDR1 DFQATT and CDR2 SNEGSKA come from the germline V gene (reference sequence). This CDR3 has 14 residues. Deletions cut 4 bases from V and 4 bases from J, with 16 bases between. The CDR3 sequence: CSATISPGRTEAFF. The CDR3 DNA follows: TGCAGTGCTACGATCTCACCGGGACGCACTGAAGCTTTCTTT.

This clonotype was observed at least ten times. J is TRBJ2-7 and V is TRBV25-1, with 8 bases aligning to TRBD2. Germline CDR1 reads MGHDK; CDR2 reads SYGVNS. The CDR3 is made up of 14 amino acids. Trimming cost V 2 bases and J 4 bases; bases outside gene matches: 4. CDR3 sequence (DNA): TGTGCCAGCAGTGAAAAAGGCGGGAGGTACGAGCAGTACTTC. Translated: CASSEKGGRYEQYF.

This clonotype was picked up a small number of times. The CDR3 region is CSVGGWNEQFF. CDR3 coding DNA: TGCAGCGTTGGGGGTTGGAATGAGCAGTTCTTC. This chain joins TRBV29-1 and TRBJ2-1; D remains ambiguous. Germline V CDR1 and CDR2: SQVTM, ANQGSEA. V lost 4 bases and J 7 bases, leaving 8 bases between the germline ends. The CDR3 loop spans 11 amino acids.

This clonotype was seen many times. The genes are TRBV20-1 and TRBJ1-4; no clear D. The CDR3 is 14 residues long. With 7 bases removed from V and 0 bases from J, the gap between germline ends came to 12 bases. The germline CDR1 and CDR2 sequences are DFQATT and SNEGSKA (reference sequence). The CDR3 loop is CSVPAGATNEKLFF. Here the CDR3 DNA reads TGCAGTGTCCCCGCCGGGGCAACTAATGAAAAACTGTTTTTT.

The genes are TRBV7-9 and TRBJ1-5, with a tentative D call TRBD1 (5 bases). Looked up from germline, CDR1 is SEHNR and CDR2 is FQNEAQ (reference sequence). V lost 1 base, J lost 6 bases, and 16 bases lay in between. The length of the CDR3 is 16 residues. CDR3 amino acids: CASSLVGRGVGQPQHF. DNA of the CDR3: TGTGCCAGCAGCTTAGTCGGACGGGGCGTAGGTCAGCCCCAGCATTTT.

This clonotype was picked up many times. This rearrangement joins TRBV10-3 to TRBJ1-2; 7 bases line up with TRBD1. The CDR3 covers 15 residues. CDR1 and CDR2 (germline): ENHRY, SYGVKD. V lost 3 bases to trimming and J lost 7 bases; unmatched junction nucleotides: 11. CDR3: CAISEVPRDSFGYTF. The CDR3 DNA follows: TGTGCCATCAGTGAAGTACCCCGGGACAGCTTTGGCTACACCTTC.

The chain carries TRBV2 and TRBJ2-2; TRBD1 matches at 9 bases. Trimming took 4 bases from V and 8 from J; bases not matched to a gene: 5. Germline values: CDR1 SNHLY, CDR2 FYNNEI. The CDR3 loop spans 14 amino acids. The CDR3 here is CASSGGQGSGELFF. The CDR3 coding sequence is TGTGCCAGCAGTGGGGGACAGGGATCAGGGGAGCTGTTTTTT.

The chain couples TRBV20-1 to TRBJ2-5; D is uncertain. Trimming left V 6 bases short and J 7 bases short, with 21 bases between. From germline, CDR1 is DFQATT and CDR2 SNEGSKA (reference sequence). The CDR3 length is 14 residues. The CDR3 is CSAPHGVDHGTQYF. The DNA for the CDR3 is TGCAGTGCACCCCATGGAGTGGACCATGGGACCCAGTACTTC.